The next 6 T cell receptor beta chains were all read from a single sample in a study of shared clonotypes between healthy human individuals. Data came from immunoSEQ multiplex PCR; TCRdb stores just in-frame clones and leaves some out. Among about 1 million clones listed, about 70% were seen once. Sample: memory CD4+ T cells sorted from blood. Subset described: CD45RA-negative fraction. These receptors were collected from a young man in good health.

This chain links TRBV5-4 with TRBJ2-5; 15 bases match TRBD2. CDR3 size: 16 residues. Per the germline V gene, CDR1 is SGHNT and CDR2 is YYREEE (reference sequence). V lost 0 bases and J lost 3; bases outside the gene matches: 0. CDR3: CASSLGTSGGEETQYF. As DNA, the CDR3 is TGTGCCAGCAGCTTGGGGACTAGCGGGGGGGAAGAGACCCAGTACTTC.

The V call is TRBV11-3, the J call TRBJ2-3; 11 bases map to TRBD2. Germline V lookup: CDR1 SGHNT, CDR2 YENEEA. The ends lost 5 bases at V and 12 bases at J; junction bases unmatched: 7. This CDR3 has 13 amino acids. CDR3 residues: CASSPRGLAVQYF. CDR3 nucleotide sequence: TGTGCCAGCAGCCCGAGGGGACTAGCGGTACAGTATTTT.

The chain uses TRBV5-1 and TRBJ2-5; TRBD2 matches 8 bases. Germline-derived CDR1 and CDR2 are SGHRS and YFSETQ. V dropped 0 bases and J dropped 5; count of bases not matched to a gene: 6. CDR3 length: 15 residues. CDR3 coding DNA: TGCGCCAGCAGCTTGGGGACGGGAGGGCCGGAGACCCAGTACTTC. It translates to CASSLGTGGPETQYF.

V and J are TRBV9 and TRBJ2-1, with D possibly matching TRBD1 (6 bases). Looked up from germline, CDR1 is SGDLS and CDR2 is YYNGEE. The V end was cut by 0 bases, the J end by 8 bases, with 15 bases between. This CDR3 is 15 amino acids long. CDR3: CASSVGGDILDEQFF. CDR3 nucleotides: TGTGCCAGCAGCGTAGGAGGGGACATACTCGATGAGCAGTTCTTC.

This chain uses TRBV6-5 with TRBJ2-2; tentative D call: TRBD1 (6 bases). V lost 6 bases to trimming and J lost 6 bases, with 11 bases between them. Germline CDR1 MNHEY, CDR2 SVGAGI. The CDR3 totals 13 residues. The CDR3 loop reads CASSADRPGELFF. DNA for the CDR3: TGTGCCAGCAGCGCAGACAGGCCCGGGGAGCTGTTTTTT.

V usage is TRBV27 and J usage is TRBJ2-3; D gene ambiguous. Trimming shortened V by 5 bases and J by 7 bases, and 16 bases separated the two germline ends. CDR3 length equals 14 residues. Germline V gene data show CDR1 as MNHEY and CDR2 as SMNVEV (reference sequence). The CDR3 DNA follows: TGTGCCAGCAGTCTGGACCCCATGATCAATACGCAGTATTTT. Residues: CASSLDPMINTQYF.